The entry below describes one T cell receptor beta chain. Its specificity is unknown. This sample stems from a study of post-analysis software for immune sequencing data. Study-wide results and limits: Controls showed lower frequencies than patients for roughly five TRBV segments, and TRBV5-6, TRBV5-1 and TRBV20-1 were among these. F measure grouped same-batch samples tightly together. People with multiple sclerosis had a significantly lower normalized Chao1 diversity than controls did.

Researchers reported that TCR beta cDNA libraries carried unique molecular identifiers. TCRdb itself ran the PCR reads through MiXCR, one entry per CDR3 protein. In the table there are about 770,000 distinct CDR3 sequences, approximately 44% of which are singletons. The length of the CDR3 is 17 residues. The chain carries TRBV12-3 or TRBV12-4 and TRBJ2-7, with D possibly being TRBD1 or TRBD2 (5 bases each). The tail of the sequence fits TRBJ2-5 better, so the J call may be wrong. The origin of this receptor is a girl aged 5-17 years with multiple sclerosis. Material for sequencing was blood. The CDR3 here is CASTPGTVAQNLGTQYF. The CDR3 coding sequence is TGTGCCAGCACCCCTGGGACCGTCGCACAAAATTTGGGGACCCAGTACTTC.